Following are 15 T cell receptor beta chains from one sample sequenced in a study of control samples from healthy donors and cancer patients. Data came from immunoSEQ multiplex PCR; TCRdb stores just in-frame clones and leaves some out. The top ten hold more than 15% of the sample, which has around 95,000 clones, about 90% seen once. Sequencing input: blood. These receptor sequences come from a woman aged 50 to 60 in good health.

The rearrangement links TRBV7-8 to TRBJ1-2; TRBD1 might be the D (5 bases). V was trimmed by 2 bases and J by 8 bases, leaving 24 bases between them. The CDR3 extends over 17 amino acids. The germline gives CDR1 SGHVS, CDR2 FQNEAQ. DNA of the CDR3: TGTGCCAGCAGCTTATATACGGAGACGGGGGAGGCCGGCGGCTACACCTTC. It yields the protein CASSLYTETGEAGGYTF. The complete variable domain, with remaining parts taken from reference TRBV7-8 and TRBJ1-2, reads GAGVSQSPRYKVAKRGQDVALRCDPISGHVSLFWYQQALGQGPEFLTYFQNEAQLDKSGLPSDRFFAERPEGSVSTLKIQRTQQEDSAVYLCASSLYTETGEAGGYTFGSGTRLTVV.

CDR3 residues: CASSLISGRETDTQYF. The CDR3 coding sequence is TGTGCCAGCAGTTTAATAAGCGGGAGAGAGACAGATACGCAGTATTTT. J is TRBJ2-3 and V is TRBV27, with 8 nucleotides matching TRBD2. CDR1 is MNHEY and CDR2 is SMNVEV in the germline V gene (reference sequence). The CDR3 extends over 16 amino acids. The V and J ends lost 2 bases and 3 bases, in that order; junction bases with no gene match: 7.

V usage is TRBV19 and J usage is TRBJ1-3; 8 bases agree with TRBD1. J lost 0 bases, V lost 9 bases, and 13 bases had no gene match. Germline V gene data show CDR1 as LNHDA and CDR2 as SQIVND (reference sequence). The CDR3 has 17 amino acids. The chain's CDR3 is CASWTGSVFSSGNTIYF. The CDR3 coding sequence is TGTGCCAGCTGGACAGGGAGTGTTTTCTCCTCTGGAAACACCATATATTTT.

The chain is built from TRBV4-3 and TRBJ2-5, with 9 nucleotides matching TRBD2. The CDR3 has 15 amino acids. Germline V gives CDR1 LGHNA, CDR2 YSLEER. Losses at the gene ends were 8 bases for V and 5 bases for J; bases not matched to a gene: 12. In DNA, the CDR3 is TGCGCCAGCCCAACGACTAGCGGCCGCCAGGAGACCCAGTACTTC. Amino acid sequence: CASPTTSGRQETQYF.

The chain combines TRBV5-6 with TRBJ2-7; D assignment may be TRBD1 or TRBD2 (5 bases each). Trimming took 2 bases from V and 3 from J, leaving 15 bases between them. Germline values: CDR1 SGHDT, CDR2 YYEEEE. The CDR3 has 15 amino acids. The CDR3 region is CASSLGGGPVYEQYV. For the CDR3, the DNA is TGTGCCAGCAGCTTAGGTGGGGGACCCGTCTACGAGCAGTACGTC.

The rearrangement joins TRBV5-1 to TRBJ2-3, with a weak D call TRBD1 (6 bases). With 4 bases removed from V and 1 base from J, the gap between germline ends came to 16 bases. The CDR3 contains 16 residues. Germline V gene data show CDR1 as SGHRS and CDR2 as YFSETQ. The CDR3: CASSPVLGGGTDTQYF. CDR3 in DNA: TGCGCCAGCAGCCCCGTACTAGGGGGAGGCACAGATACGCAGTATTTT.

The chain has TRBV2 and TRBJ2-7; D gene unclear. The germline V gene encodes CDR1 SNHLY and CDR2 FYNNEI. Trimming stripped 6 bases from V and 2 bases from J, with 8 bases between. This CDR3 has 12 amino acids. Here the CDR3 reads CASSEAAYEQYV. DNA of the CDR3: TGTGCCAGCAGCGAGGCCGCCTACGAGCAGTACGTC.

This chain links TRBV20-1 with TRBJ2-1; D may be TRBD2 (6 bases). Germline V lookup: CDR1 DFQATT, CDR2 SNEGSKA (reference sequence). The CDR3 runs to 13 residues. V shed 3 bases and J shed 9 bases, with 15 bases lying between them. The chain's CDR3 is CSASRGKGSEQFF. CDR3 sequence (DNA): TGCAGTGCTAGTCGGGGGAAGGGCTCTGAGCAGTTCTTC.

The rearrangement joins TRBV5-1 to TRBJ2-1, with 8 bases aligning to TRBD1. V was clipped by 0 bases and J by 7 bases; unmatched bases: 9. CDR3 length equals 16 residues. Germline V CDR1 and CDR2: SGHRS, YFSETQ. CDR3 sequence reads: CASSLADRVQVNEQFF. In DNA, the CDR3 is TGCGCCAGCAGCTTGGCGGACAGGGTACAGGTAAATGAGCAGTTCTTC.

The chain uses TRBV19 and TRBJ2-3; 8 bases are a match to TRBD2. Trimming took 4 bases from V and 3 from J; bases not matched to a gene: 9. Looked up from germline, CDR1 is LNHDA and CDR2 is SQIVND (reference sequence). The CDR3 is 16 amino acids. The CDR3 reads CASSKLAGGKTDTQYF. The CDR3 coding sequence is TGTGCCAGTAGTAAGTTGGCGGGGGGCAAGACAGATACGCAGTATTTT.

This clone has just one count. The rearrangement joins TRBV5-5 to TRBJ1-4; no reliable D call. The CDR3 has 16 residues. Germline V gives CDR1 SGHKS, CDR2 YYEKEE (reference sequence). Trimming pared 0 bases from V and 0 bases from J, leaving 9 bases between. The CDR3 reads CASSLGAASTNEKLFF. CDR3 bases: TGTGCCAGCAGCTTGGGGGCGGCGTCAACTAATGAAAAACTGTTTTTT.

V is TRBV6-2 or TRBV6-3 and J is TRBJ2-1; 7 nucleotides line up with TRBD1. The CDR3 loop spans 20 amino acids. Germline V CDR1 and CDR2: MNHEY, SVGEGT. The ends lost 6 bases at V and 2 bases at J; junction bases unmatched: 22. CDR3 bases: TGTGCCAGCAGGCCTTTACCCCCCCTCTACAGACAGGGACCCTACAATGAGCAGTTCTTC. Translated, it gives CASRPLPPLYRQGPYNEQFF.

The chain couples TRBV5-1 to TRBJ2-1, with 8 bases aligning to TRBD1. The J segment lost 7 bases and the V segment lost 4 bases, leaving 4 bases of the junction unmatched. Germline-derived CDR1 and CDR2 are SGHRS and YFSETQ. This CDR3 has 13 residues. CDR3 nucleotide sequence: TGCGCCAGCAGCACGGACAGGGCGAATGAGCAGTTCTTC. Translated, it gives CASSTDRANEQFF.

V gene TRBV21-1 combines with J gene TRBJ2-2; TRBD2 was called by the table and not checked on the DNA. TRBV21-1 is tagged as a pseudogene. This CDR3 contains 16 residues. The CDR3 is CASSKWRPILTGELFF. CDR3 nucleotides: TGTGCCAGCAGCAAATGGAGGCCTATTCTGACCGGGGAGCTGTTTTTT.

The chain links TRBV6-6 to TRBJ1-6, with no clear D. V gave up 10 bases and J gave up 4 bases, with 17 bases separating them. This CDR3 comprises 15 residues. The V gene's germline CDR1 is MNHNY and CDR2 SVGAGI (reference sequence). In DNA form, the CDR3 reads TGTGCCACCCTCGGACCCCAGAGGTATAATTCACCCCTCCACTTT. Translated, it gives CATLGPQRYNSPLHF.